This TCR beta chain was captured by sequencing in a study of T cell repertoires in cytomegalovirus infection (dated by TCRdb to between 2017 and 2020). Context from the whole study: Peptide stimulations targeted recently identified HLA-C-restricted CMV epitopes, whose presentation resists viral immunomodulation, together with well-studied HLA-B-restricted epitopes. Because public TCR beta signatures pointed to carriage of CMV infection together with the matching HLA type, the HLA type of each donor mattered for the analysis.

Overall results and qualifications from the work: Cumulative frequency of public TCR beta family members discriminated carriers of CMV infection plus the relevant HLA type in this cohort and an independent approximately 370-donor cohort. In the ex vivo response, HLA-C-restricted CMV-specific TCR beta clonotypes were dominant, and in two of eight donors the single most frequent clonotype came from this HLA-C-restricted group.

Turning to this clonotype: The specificity of this receptor is unknown. Nothing much larger sits one base from this clone, and base qualities are not available.

The treatment or condition tag for this specimen amounts to: in vitro stimulation with specific CMV peptide epitopes to enrich CMV-specific T cells. The instrument given in TCRdb is Illumina HiSeq 1500. The public reads were quality trimmed at Q25 with fastp and then assembled into clones with MiXCR by TCRdb, keeping productive beta chains. Records with the same CDR3 protein are collapsed into one entry carrying the most frequent genes and DNA. The sample yields 450,000 to 550,000 distinct CDR3 sequences; roughly 42% were counted once. The top ten clonotypes cover just under 45% of the sample. Relative to germline, V is 5 bases shorter and J is 0 bases shorter, with 11 bases between their ends. Taken from cysteine to phenylalanine, the CDR3 has 15 residues. Just CDR3 DNA is preserved here, 45 bases in frame from base 1. From the germline V gene, CDR1 is MDHEN and CDR2 is SYDVKM.

This TCR was recovered from a human donor in good health (CMV status not recorded). Some clones in this sample may be carry-over from other donors' samples. The material sequenced was cultured PBMCs, taken from culture after CMV antigen stimulation. The V gene is TRBV28 and the J gene is TRBJ1-3; TRBD1 is possibly the D segment (6 matching bases). The nucleotide sequence is given as TGTGCCAGCAGTGGGGGCATGAGCTCTGGAAACACCATATATTTT. Its protein product is CASSGGMSSGNTIYF. Extended through the reference TRBV28 and TRBJ1-3 proteins, this CDR3 yields the full variable domain: DVKVTQSSRYLVKRTGEKVFLECVQDMDHENMFWYRQDPGLGLRLIYFSYDVKMKEKGDIPEGYSVSREKKERFSLILESASTNQTSMYLCASSGGMSSGNTIYFGEGSWLTVV.